This TCR beta chain emerged from a study of blood T cells in healthy people across ages. Study results and caveats: Strong correlation linked observed beta diversity and percent naive T cells. It was not known whether donors were CMV positive (a possible confounder of expanded clonotype changes). Age brought a roughly linear fall in TCR beta diversity measured per million T cells.

This clonotype has a handful of counts. What it recognizes is unknown. A sample-barcoded 5' primer and a J-beta primer mix were used in a second PCR of roughly 7 to 11 cycles. There were at least 3 million CDR3-containing paired-end reads obtained from each sample. MiXCR, applied by TCRdb to the 5' RACE reads, yields one record per CDR3 protein. The table lists more than 650,000 distinct CDR3 sequences, about a fifth of them singletons. This clonotype was sampled from a man between 65 and 79 years old in good health. Sequenced sample: blood.

The CDR3, as DNA: TGTGCCAGCAGCGTAAATTCTTGGGGCACCGGGGAGCTGTTTTTT. Residues: CASSVNSWGTGELFF. This chain uses TRBV9 with TRBJ2-2; D is uncertain. The V gene lost 1 base and the J gene lost 4 bases, with 11 bases spanning the gap. This CDR3 spans 15 amino acids. Germline V gene data show CDR1 as SGDLS and CDR2 as YYNGEE. The full variable domain, completed using reference TRBV9 and TRBJ2-2, is DSGVTQTPKHLITATGQRVTLRCSPRSGDLSVYWYQQSLDQGLQFLIQYYNGEERAKGNILERFSAQQFPDLHSELNLSSLELGDSALYFCASSVNSWGTGELFFGEGSRLTVL.